This T cell receptor (beta chain) emerged from a study of shared clonotypes between healthy human individuals (dated by TCRdb to about 2020). About the investigation overall: The cohort comprised two women and a few men aged 18 to 49 years. For each donor, CD4 naive and CD4 memory were each run on three plates, CD8 naive on two plates, and CD8 memory on one plate. To estimate repertoire size and how much clonotype sharing occurs between individuals, the study deeply sequenced the blood TCR repertoires of 4 to 6 healthy adults. Different laboratories and diverse techniques were used to prepare libraries and sequence TCR repertoires, to increase sequencing depth and limit assay-specific biases. Per donor, leukapheresis produced somewhere between about 0.94 and 9.5 billion PBMCs. The paper as a whole reports these results and caveats: Compared with non-shared clonotypes, clonotypes shared by all four sorted-subset donors had higher generation probabilities. Because the study included only a small number of donors, the genetic and exposure-history diversity represented was limited. Sampling was restricted to blood, and TCR repertoires in tissue are likely to differ from TCR repertoires in blood. Pairwise subsampling led to the expectation that sequencing depth would affect the degree of clonotype sharing among donors. Sharing across four donors was observed for 5% to 6.5% of naive CD4, 3% to 4% of naive CD8, 2% to 2.5% of memory CD4, and roughly 0.4% of memory CD8 clonotypes. Even with the large sequencing depth, rarefaction of the sorted-subset datasets indicated that sequencing was incomplete. Naive subsets generally had larger estimated clonotype richness than memory subsets.

This clone was found once. Which antigen it targets is not known. Base quality data are lacking; no much larger clone is found one base away. Healthy HIV-negative adults with no recently reported acute infections or vaccinations were included as donors. Only Caucasian adults living in Nashville, Tennessee, USA were represented among the donors. Magnetic negative selection was used to enrich CD4+ T cells, after which naive cells were positively selected on CD45RA and the negative fraction became the memory subset. Blood was obtained by leukapheresis, after which PBMCs were separated by Ficoll-Histopaque density gradient centrifugation and cryopreserved in liquid nitrogen vapor phase. Analytical flow cytometry was used to check the purity and quantity of every magnetically sorted T cell population. Each sorted fraction had its genomic DNA isolated and then quantified by UV absorbance on a Nanodrop 2000c.

V was cut back by 4 bases and J by 3 bases, leaving a gap of 7 bases between them. In the germline V gene, CDR1 corresponds to SGHAT and CDR2 to FQNNGV. The CDR3 covers 13 residues, taking in both the cysteine and the phenylalanine. Only CDR3 DNA remains: 39 bases, in frame from the first base. Using the deep immunoSEQ assay, multiplex PCR amplified TCR CDR3 regions from genomic DNA. Genomic DNA extracted from each cell subset was distributed evenly over all wells of several immunoSEQ 96-well plates, and each plate served as one replicate. For sorted subsets, 150 to 250 ng genomic DNA, equal to tens of thousands of T cell genomes, was loaded into each replicate PCR. Purified libraries were quantified with a Qubit 3.0 fluorometer, sized on a Bioanalyzer 2100, and re-quantified with the KAPA Library Quantification kit. A separate single-read 150-cycle Illumina NextSeq 550 flow cell was used to sequence each immunoSEQ 96-well plate. The source study handled its data this way. Because the immunoSEQ output held only junctional sequences and lacked quality scores, the filtering could not match the filtering applied to full-length reads. To assign V/J genes and CDR3, sequences were annotated using PyIR, a Python wrapper for IgBLAST v1.9, with IMGT germline references. Reads with weak V/J assignments (E-value above 1e-6), missing CDR3, stop codons, out-of-frame junctions, or ambiguous translated residues were removed. V3J clonotypes were defined by identical inferred V gene, J gene, and CDR3 amino acid sequence. Percentage overlap between repertoires was calculated by dividing the number of shared unique clonotypes by the size of the smaller repertoire. Three approaches were used to assess repertoire richness: RTK rarefaction, the Chao1 estimator, and Recon v2.1 estimates of unobserved clonotypes. Generation probabilities for all TCRbeta clonotypes obtained by the gDNA method from a handful of donors were computed using OLGA. TCRdb took this table from immuneACCESS and kept in-frame rearrangements with V and J called. Such tables lack part of the clones; where checked against another copy, unresolved V genes explain under half of the gap, and the rest is unexplained. V, J and clone size derive from that table, while D and trimming were established from the DNA sequence. The sample yields 950,000 to 1,100,000 clones; more than 75% were counted once. The top ten constitute roughly 0.62% of the sample.

This receptor was obtained from a young man in good health. Some clones in this sample may be carry-over from other donors' samples. The chain is assembled from TRBV11-2 and TRBJ1-5; TRBD1 is perhaps the D gene, given 5 matching bases. The sample consisted of memory CD4+ T cells from PBMCs. The cell subset or site label, as the study defines it: CD45RA-negative fraction. The CDR3 region reads CASSWGNNQPQHF. DNA sequence: TGTGCCAGCAGCTGGGGGAACAATCAGCCCCAGCATTTT.